This TCR beta chain emerged from a study of cytomegalovirus exposure and HLA in healthy donors. The primer mix had 60 Vbeta and 13 Jbeta primers. Some clones are missing from TCRdb's copy, which holds only in-frame ones; the method was immunoSEQ multiplex PCR. Of about 90,000 clones listed, about three quarters are singletons. This CDR3 has 15 amino acids. V dropped 4 bases and J dropped 4 bases, with 14 bases sitting between them. Germline CDR1 is SGHTA and CDR2 is FQGNSA. Sequencing was performed on PBMCs. The TCR was taken from a woman aged 40 to 50 in good health and CMV-seropositive. The V gene is TRBV7-2, the J gene TRBJ1-5; D remains unclear. The CDR3 here is CASSSSAGSNQPQHF. The CDR3, as DNA: TGTGCCAGCAGCTCCTCGGCAGGAAGTAATCAGCCCCAGCATTTT.